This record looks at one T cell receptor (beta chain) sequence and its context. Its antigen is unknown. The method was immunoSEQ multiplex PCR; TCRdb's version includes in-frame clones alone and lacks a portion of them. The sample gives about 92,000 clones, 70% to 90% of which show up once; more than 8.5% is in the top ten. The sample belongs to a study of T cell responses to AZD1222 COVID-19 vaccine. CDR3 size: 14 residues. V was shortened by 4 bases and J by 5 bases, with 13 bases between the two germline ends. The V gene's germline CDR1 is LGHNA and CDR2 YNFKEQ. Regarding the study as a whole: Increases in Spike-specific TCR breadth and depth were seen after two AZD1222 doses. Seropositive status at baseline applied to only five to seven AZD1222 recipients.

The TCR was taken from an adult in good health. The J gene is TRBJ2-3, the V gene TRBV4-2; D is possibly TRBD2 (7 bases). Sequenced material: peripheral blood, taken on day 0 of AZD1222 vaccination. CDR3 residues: CASSLRGGRDTQYF. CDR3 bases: TGTGCCAGCAGCCTGAGGGGGGGCAGAGATACGCAGTATTTT.